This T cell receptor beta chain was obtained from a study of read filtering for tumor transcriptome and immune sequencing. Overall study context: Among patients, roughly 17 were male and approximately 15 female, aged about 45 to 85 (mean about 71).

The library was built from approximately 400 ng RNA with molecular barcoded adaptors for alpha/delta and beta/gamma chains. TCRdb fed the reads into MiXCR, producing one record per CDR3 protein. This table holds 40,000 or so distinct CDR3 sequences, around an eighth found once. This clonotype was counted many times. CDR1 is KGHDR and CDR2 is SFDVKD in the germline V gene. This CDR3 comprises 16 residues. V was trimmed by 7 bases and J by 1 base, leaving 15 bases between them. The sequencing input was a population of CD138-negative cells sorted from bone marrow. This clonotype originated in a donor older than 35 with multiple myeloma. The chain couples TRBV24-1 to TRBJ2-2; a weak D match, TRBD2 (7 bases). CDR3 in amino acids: CATRFGGQGNTGELFF. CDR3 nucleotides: TGTGCCACCAGATTCGGGGGGCAAGGGAACACCGGGGAGCTGTTTTTT.